One and the same sample provided the 20 T cell receptor beta chains below, sequenced in a study of shared clonotypes between healthy human individuals. Assay used: immunoSEQ multiplex PCR; TCRdb lists only in-frame clones, some missing. This sample has some 650,000 clones, with around 97% found just once. The specimen was naive CD4+ T cells sorted from blood. The sample's subset: CD45RA+ positively selected. Receptor source: a woman younger than 45 in good health.

The chain has TRBV29-1 and TRBJ1-2; TRBD1 might be the D (6 bases). Trimming removed 3 bases at V and 12 bases at J, with 17 bases between. From germline, CDR1 is SQVTM and CDR2 ANQGSEA. CDR3 length equals 12 residues. The CDR3 here is CSVDSGGRGHTF. The CDR3 DNA follows: TGCAGCGTTGACAGCGGGGGCCGAGGACACACCTTC.

The chain uses TRBV28 and TRBJ1-6; D perhaps matches TRBD1 (5 bases). CDR3 length: 13 amino acids. Trimming cost V 5 bases and J 8 bases, with 10 bases left between them. Germline V gene sequence: CDR1 MDHEN, CDR2 SYDVKM. The CDR3 is CASSPLGDSPLHF. The CDR3 DNA reads as TGTGCCAGCAGTCCCTTGGGGGATTCACCCCTCCACTTT.

The chain has TRBV28 and TRBJ2-7; 11 nucleotides agree with TRBD2. This CDR3 is 16 amino acids long. Germline V lookup: CDR1 MDHEN, CDR2 SYDVKM. V lost 4 bases and J lost 1; bases outside the gene matches: 6. The CDR3 sequence: CASSSPGLAGSYEQYF. The CDR3 bases are TGTGCCAGCAGTTCCCCTGGACTAGCGGGTTCCTACGAGCAGTACTTC. Full variable domain (missing parts from reference TRBV28 and TRBJ2-7): DVKVTQSSRYLVKRTGEKVFLECVQDMDHENMFWYRQDPGLGLRLIYFSYDVKMKEKGDIPEGYSVSREKKERFSLILESASTNQTSMYLCASSSPGLAGSYEQYFGPGTRLTVT.

CDR3 amino acids: CASSLADRYEQYF. CDR3 nucleotide sequence: TGTGCCAGCAGCTTAGCGGACCGCTACGAGCAGTACTTC. The rearrangement links TRBV7-8 to TRBJ2-7; the D is unclear. The CDR3 is 13 amino acids. Trimming stripped 0 bases from V and 3 bases from J, with 6 bases between. In germline, CDR1 is SGHVS, CDR2 FQNEAQ.

A single count supports this clone. The rearrangement links TRBV28 to TRBJ2-2, with 9 bases lining up with TRBD2. The J segment lost 1 base and the V segment lost 5 bases, leaving 5 bases of the junction unmatched. CDR3 length equals 16 residues. The V gene's germline CDR1 is MDHEN and CDR2 SYDVKM. The DNA for the CDR3 is TGTGCCAGCAGTCATAGCGGGAGAGAGAACACCGGGGAGCTGTTTTTT. This encodes CASSHSGRENTGELFF.

This rearrangement joins TRBV5-1 to TRBJ2-5; D is perhaps TRBD2 (6 bases). With 6 bases removed from V and 2 bases from J, the gap between germline ends came to 14 bases. The germline V gene has CDR1 SGHRS and CDR2 YFSETQ. The CDR3 contains 14 residues. CDR3 nucleotide sequence: TGCGCCAGCAAGGGCGGGATATTTCAAGAGACCCAGTACTTC. This translates into CASKGGIFQETQYF.

As concerns this clone: The same CDR3 also results from other DNA sequences found in this sample. The V call is TRBV2, the J call TRBJ1-5, with D hard to call. Per germline, CDR1 SNHLY and CDR2 FYNNEI. V was pared by 3 bases and J by 1 base, with 7 bases between. CDR3 length: 14 residues. The CDR3 DNA sequence: TGTGCCAGCAGTGATTGGGTGAGCAATCAGCCCCAGCATTTT. It yields the protein CASSDWVSNQPQHF.

V gene TRBV14 combines with J gene TRBJ1-1; TRBD1 might be the D (5 bases). The CDR3 totals 15 residues. V lost 0 bases, J lost 4 bases, and 12 bases lay in between. Per the germline V gene, CDR1 is SGHDN and CDR2 is FVKESK. CDR3 bases: TGTGCCAGCAGCCAAGATCAGGGAGAGGGCACTGAAGCTTTCTTT. Residues: CASSQDQGEGTEAFF.

The rearrangement uses TRBV7-9 and TRBJ2-3; 7 nucleotides line up with TRBD2. CDR3 length equals 14 residues. Trimming removed 3 bases from V and 5 bases from J; junction bases left unmatched: 5. The germline V gene has CDR1 SEHNR and CDR2 FQNEAQ (reference sequence). CDR3 sequence: CASSFPSGLDTQYF. The CDR3 DNA reads TGTGCCAGCAGCTTTCCTAGCGGCCTAGATACGCAGTATTTT.

The rearrangement uses TRBV11-2 and TRBJ2-7; a possible D gene is TRBD2 (5 bases). The CDR3 consists of 16 residues. In germline, CDR1 is SGHAT, CDR2 FQNNGV. The germline V and J ends were trimmed by 4 bases and 0 bases, with 16 bases remaining between them. The CDR3 region is CASSSFPRGPSYEQYF. Here the CDR3 DNA reads TGTGCCAGCAGCTCCTTTCCTCGAGGGCCCTCCTACGAGCAGTACTTC.

The V gene is TRBV13, the J gene TRBJ2-7; TRBD2 aligns across 12 bases. The ends lost 5 bases at V and 4 bases at J; junction bases unmatched: 3. Germline V gene sequence: CDR1 PRHDT, CDR2 FYEKMQ (reference sequence). The CDR3 is 14 residues long. The CDR3 nucleotides read TGTGCCAGCAGCCTACTAGCGGGAGGTTACGAGCAGTACTTC. Translation gives CASSLLAGGYEQYF.

This clone was observed once. The chain carries TRBV6-5 and TRBJ2-3; 8 bases match TRBD2. This CDR3 spans 16 amino acids. V shed 4 bases, J shed 4 bases, and the junction held 10 bases outside the gene matches. Germline CDR1 reads MNHEY; CDR2 reads SVGAGI. CDR3 residues: CASSSLGGLVPDTQYF. Written as DNA, the CDR3 is TGTGCCAGCAGTTCGTTAGGGGGACTAGTCCCAGATACGCAGTATTTT.

The chain has TRBV28 and TRBJ2-5; D is perhaps TRBD1 (5 bases). V gave up 3 bases and J gave up 4 bases, with 12 bases separating them. This CDR3 is 14 amino acids long. Germline V gene lookup returns CDR1 MDHEN and CDR2 SYDVKM. CDR3 in amino acids: CASSLAGKGETQYF. CDR3 nucleotide sequence: TGTGCCAGCAGTTTGGCAGGGAAGGGAGAGACCCAGTACTTC.

The chain has TRBV9 and TRBJ1-1; D call uncertain. The V end lost 0 bases, the J end lost 0 bases, and 9 bases lay between the germline ends. Germline loops: CDR1 SGDLS, CDR2 YYNGEE. This CDR3 has 15 amino acids. The CDR3 DNA is TGTGCCAGCAGCGTAGGTGTACAGATGAACACTGAAGCTTTCTTT. Translated, it gives CASSVGVQMNTEAFF.

A word on this clone: The junction differs from germline at one of its ends, possibly a read error. The gene calls are TRBV10-3 and TRBJ2-1; a possible D gene is TRBD1 (7 bases). The CDR3 totals 14 residues. Germline values: CDR1 ENHRY, CDR2 SYGVKD. CDR3 nucleotides: TGTGCTATCAGGGGGGAGAGCTCCTACAATGAGCAGTTCTTC. Amino acids: CAIRGESSYNEQFF.

The CDR3 loop is CASSERVGNQPQHF. CDR3 bases: TGTGCCAGCTCCGAGAGGGTGGGCAATCAGCCCCAGCATTTT. V usage is TRBV18 and J usage is TRBJ1-5; D remains ambiguous. Germline V gene data show CDR1 as KGHSH and CDR2 as LQKENI. This CDR3 is 14 amino acids long. Between the trimmed V and J ends, which lost 6 bases and 2 bases, there was a span of 11 bases.

V is TRBV6-6 and J is TRBJ2-4; tentative D call: TRBD1 (6 bases). Trimming shortened V by 5 bases and J by 6 bases, and 8 bases separated the two germline ends. This CDR3 spans 12 amino acids. Germline V gene lookup returns CDR1 MNHNY and CDR2 SVGAGI (reference sequence). The CDR3 DNA is TGTGCCAGCAGTCTAGGGGGAAACATTCAGTACTTC. It is translated as CASSLGGNIQYF.

This rearrangement joins TRBV5-4 to TRBJ2-4, with a tentative D call TRBD1 (6 bases). The V gene lost 0 bases and the J gene lost 7 bases, with 11 bases spanning the gap. The CDR3 spans 14 residues. Germline CDR1 reads SGHNT; CDR2 reads YYREEE (reference sequence). The CDR3 sequence: CASSLENRENIQYF. CDR3 coding DNA: TGTGCCAGCAGCTTGGAGAACAGGGAGAACATTCAGTACTTC.

J is TRBJ1-4 and V is TRBV2, with no clear D. Germline assignment: CDR1 SNHLY and CDR2 FYNNEI. Trimming left V 1 base short and J 8 bases short, with 5 bases between. The CDR3 extends over 12 amino acids. The CDR3 protein is CASSEVPEKLFF. The CDR3 coding sequence is TGTGCCAGCAGTGAAGTACCGGAAAAACTGTTTTTT.

The V gene is TRBV13, the J gene TRBJ1-5; tentatively, D is TRBD1 (6 bases). Germline-derived CDR1 and CDR2 are PRHDT and FYEKMQ (reference sequence). This CDR3 comprises 14 residues. V was cut by 0 bases and J by 5 bases, with 8 bases left in between. The CDR3 region is CASSLGQGHQPQHF. The CDR3 region has the DNA TGTGCCAGCAGCTTAGGACAGGGTCATCAGCCCCAGCATTTT.